This section outlines one T cell receptor beta chain sequence together with its context. Its antigen is unknown. The CDR3 sequence is 14 residues long. Germline CDR1 reads SNHLY; CDR2 reads FYNNEI. Trimming left V 8 bases short and J 6 bases short, with 16 bases between. This specimen comes from a study of Ad26.COV2.S vaccination and SARS-CoV-2 variants. Points from the study as a whole: Responses of T cells in total may have been underestimated by the TCR breadth and depth analyses.

Treatment meaning: around 19 received Ad26.COV2.S at low or high dose, single or two shots; 5 received placebo; per-sample allocation not given. After the first vaccine or placebo injection, samples were drawn on day 63. TCRdb keeps only in-frame clones here, not all; method: immunoSEQ multiplex PCR. In the table there are just under 250,000 clones, roughly 88% of which are singletons. The sequence derives from a person between 18 and 65 years old who received the Ad26.COV2.S COVID-19 vaccine or a placebo. V is TRBV2 and J is TRBJ2-2, with D perhaps TRBD1 (5 bases). The starting material was peripheral blood, obtained in a trial of Ad26.COV2.S vaccine versus placebo. In nucleotides, the CDR3 is TGTGCCAGCCATCCTCAGGGAAGCGCCGGGGAGCTGTTTTTT. It codes for CASHPQGSAGELFF. Full variable domain (missing parts from reference TRBV2 and TRBJ2-2): EPEVTQTPSHQVTQMGQEVILRCVPISNHLYFYWYRQILGQKVEFLVSFYNNEISEKSEIFDDQFSVERPDGSNFTLKIRSTKLEDSAMYFCASHPQGSAGELFFGEGSRLTVL.